This TCR beta chain came from a study of T cell repertoires in cytomegalovirus infection. TCRdb used MiXCR to reprocess the reads, holding one entry per CDR3 protein. The sample yields about 260,000 distinct CDR3 sequences, about 13% seen once. This clonotype came up a few times. This CDR3 has 14 residues. V gave up 8 bases and J gave up 3 bases; unmatched junction bases: 5. Germline lookup yields CDR1 SNHLY and CDR2 FYNNEI. This receptor was identified in a human donor in good health (CMV status not recorded). Some clones in this sample may be carry-over from other donors' samples. The sample comprised PBMCs. This rearrangement joins TRBV2 to TRBJ1-2, with 11 bases aligning to TRBD1. Written as DNA, the CDR3 is TGTGCCAGCTCCGGGGACAGGGGGTACTATGGCTACACCTTC. It translates to CASSGDRGYYGYTF.